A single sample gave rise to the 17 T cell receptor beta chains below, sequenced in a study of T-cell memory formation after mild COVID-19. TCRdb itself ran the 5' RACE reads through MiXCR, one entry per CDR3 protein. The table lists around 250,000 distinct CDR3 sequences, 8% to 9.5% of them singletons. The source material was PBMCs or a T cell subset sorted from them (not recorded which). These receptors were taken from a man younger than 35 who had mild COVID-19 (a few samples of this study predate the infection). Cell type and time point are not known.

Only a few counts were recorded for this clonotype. This CDR3 is CASRAGQGNNIQYF. As DNA, the CDR3 is TGTGCCAGCAGGGCGGGACAGGGGAACAACATTCAGTACTTC. The V and J genes are TRBV12-3 or TRBV12-4 and TRBJ2-4, with 10 positions matching TRBD1. This CDR3 has 14 amino acids. V was pared by 6 bases and J by 7 bases, with 6 bases of the junction left unmatched.

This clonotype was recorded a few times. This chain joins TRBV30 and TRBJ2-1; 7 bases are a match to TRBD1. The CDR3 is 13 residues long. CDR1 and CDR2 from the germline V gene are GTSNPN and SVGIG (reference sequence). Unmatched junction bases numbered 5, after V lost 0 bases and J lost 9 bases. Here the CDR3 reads CAWSVGTEGEQFF. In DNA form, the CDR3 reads TGTGCCTGGAGTGTGGGGACAGAGGGTGAGCAGTTCTTC.

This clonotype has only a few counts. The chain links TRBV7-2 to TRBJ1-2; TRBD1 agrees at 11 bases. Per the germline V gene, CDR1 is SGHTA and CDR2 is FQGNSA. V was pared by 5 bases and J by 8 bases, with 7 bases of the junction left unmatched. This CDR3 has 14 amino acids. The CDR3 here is CASSPGQGVGGYTF. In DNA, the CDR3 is TGTGCCAGCAGCCCGGGACAGGGGGTCGGAGGCTACACCTTC. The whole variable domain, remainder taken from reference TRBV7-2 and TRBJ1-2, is GAGVSQSPSNKVTEKGKDVELRCDPISGHTALYWYRQSLGQGLEFLIYFQGNSAPDKSGLPSDRFSAERTGGSVSTLTIQRTQQEDSAVYLCASSPGQGVGGYTFGSGTRLTVV.

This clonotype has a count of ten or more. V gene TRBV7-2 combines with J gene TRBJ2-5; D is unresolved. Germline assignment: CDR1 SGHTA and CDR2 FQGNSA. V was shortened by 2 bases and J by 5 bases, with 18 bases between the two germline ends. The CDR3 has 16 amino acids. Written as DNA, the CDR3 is TGTGCCAGCAGCTTACTGGGCAGAATAGGCTCCGAGACCCAGTACTTC. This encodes CASSLLGRIGSETQYF.

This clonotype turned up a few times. The CDR3 nucleotides read TGTGCCAGCAGCTTATACCCCCCTGGGGTTAGATCCTACAATGAGCAGTTCTTC. It encodes CASSLYPPGVRSYNEQFF. This sequence joins TRBV7-8 and TRBJ2-1; D unclear. The CDR3 sequence is 18 residues long. CDR1 and CDR2 (germline): SGHVS, FQNEAQ. V was clipped by 2 bases and J by 1 base, with 18 bases between them.

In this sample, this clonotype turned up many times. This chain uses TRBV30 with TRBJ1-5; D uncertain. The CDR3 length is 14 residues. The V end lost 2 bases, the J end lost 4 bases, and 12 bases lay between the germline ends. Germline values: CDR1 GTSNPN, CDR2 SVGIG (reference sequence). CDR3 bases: TGTGCCTGGAGTACGCTAACGGGAAATCAGCCCCAGCATTTT. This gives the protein CAWSTLTGNQPQHF.

CDR3 bases: TGTGCCAGCAGCCGCGGGACCTTAAGGGAGCAGTACTTC. Translating it yields CASSRGTLREQYF. The gene calls are TRBV7-8 and TRBJ2-7; D perhaps matches TRBD2 (6 bases). Germline V lookup: CDR1 SGHVS, CDR2 FQNEAQ. Trimming shortened V by 5 bases and J by 7 bases, and 15 bases separated the two germline ends. This CDR3 region has 13 residues.

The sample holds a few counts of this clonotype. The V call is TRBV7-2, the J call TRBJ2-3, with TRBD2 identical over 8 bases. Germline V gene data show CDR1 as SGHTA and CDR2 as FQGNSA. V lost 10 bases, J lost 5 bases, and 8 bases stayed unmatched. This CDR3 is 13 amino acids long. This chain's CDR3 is CATLRGAGDTQYF. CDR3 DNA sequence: TGTGCCACCCTGCGGGGGGCAGGAGATACGCAGTATTTT.

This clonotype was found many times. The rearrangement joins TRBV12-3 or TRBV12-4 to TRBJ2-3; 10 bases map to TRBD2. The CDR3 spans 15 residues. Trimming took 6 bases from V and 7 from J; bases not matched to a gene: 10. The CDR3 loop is CASSYRSGGQNTQYF. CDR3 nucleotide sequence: TGTGCCAGCAGCTATCGTAGCGGGGGGCAGAATACGCAGTATTTT.

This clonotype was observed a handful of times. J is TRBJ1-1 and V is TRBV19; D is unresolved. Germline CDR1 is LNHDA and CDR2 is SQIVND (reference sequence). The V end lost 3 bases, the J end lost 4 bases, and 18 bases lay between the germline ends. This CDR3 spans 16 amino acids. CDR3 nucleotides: TGTGCCAGTAGTATTGGGTTGAGCGCCCCGGCCACTGAAGCTTTCTTT. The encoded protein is CASSIGLSAPATEAFF.

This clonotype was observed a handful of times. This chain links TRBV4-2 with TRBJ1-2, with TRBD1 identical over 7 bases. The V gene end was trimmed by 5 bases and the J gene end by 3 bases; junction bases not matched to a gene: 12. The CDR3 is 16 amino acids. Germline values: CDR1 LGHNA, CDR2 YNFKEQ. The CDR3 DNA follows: TGTGCCAGCAGCACCTGGGGGACAGACCACCACTATGGCTACACCTTC. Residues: CASSTWGTDHHYGYTF.

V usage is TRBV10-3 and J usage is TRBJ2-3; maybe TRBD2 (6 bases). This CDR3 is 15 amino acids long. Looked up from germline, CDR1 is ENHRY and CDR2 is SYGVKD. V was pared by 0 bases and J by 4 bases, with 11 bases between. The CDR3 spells CAISESGGEADTQYF. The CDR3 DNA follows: TGTGCCATCAGTGAGTCAGGCGGGGAGGCAGATACGCAGTATTTT.

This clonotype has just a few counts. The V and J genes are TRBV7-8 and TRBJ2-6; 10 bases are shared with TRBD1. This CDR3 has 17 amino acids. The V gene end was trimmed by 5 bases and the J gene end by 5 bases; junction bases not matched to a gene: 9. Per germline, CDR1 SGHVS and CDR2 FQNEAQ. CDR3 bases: TGTGCCAGCAGCGAACGGGACAGGGGTGCTCGGGCCAACGTCCTGACTTTC. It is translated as CASSERDRGARANVLTF.

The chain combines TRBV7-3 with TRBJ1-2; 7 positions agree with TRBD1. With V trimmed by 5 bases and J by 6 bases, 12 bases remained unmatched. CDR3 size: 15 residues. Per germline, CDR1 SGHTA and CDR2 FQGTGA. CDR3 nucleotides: TGTGCCAGCAGCCCCCAGGTGGGACAGAAGAATGGCTACACCTTC. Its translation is CASSPQVGQKNGYTF.

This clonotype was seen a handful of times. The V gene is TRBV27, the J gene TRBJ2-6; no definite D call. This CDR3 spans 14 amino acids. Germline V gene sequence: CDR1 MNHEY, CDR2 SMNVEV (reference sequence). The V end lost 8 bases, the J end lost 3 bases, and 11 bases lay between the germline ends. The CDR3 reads CASGRWVGANVLTF. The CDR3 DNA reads TGTGCCAGCGGGCGTTGGGTTGGGGCCAACGTCCTGACTTTC.

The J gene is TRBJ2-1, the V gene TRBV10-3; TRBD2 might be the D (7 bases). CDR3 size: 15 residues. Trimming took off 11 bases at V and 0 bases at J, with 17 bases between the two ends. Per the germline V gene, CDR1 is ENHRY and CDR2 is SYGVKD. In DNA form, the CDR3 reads TGTGCCGGGGGGGCGGGGTCTAGCTCCTACAATGAGCAGTTCTTC. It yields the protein CAGGAGSSSYNEQFF.

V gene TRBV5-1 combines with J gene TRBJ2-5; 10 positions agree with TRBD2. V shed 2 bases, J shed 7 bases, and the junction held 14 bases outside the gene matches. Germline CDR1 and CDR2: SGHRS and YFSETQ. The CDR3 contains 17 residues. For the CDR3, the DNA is TGCGCCAGCAGCTTAGGCCTAGCGGGGGCCAGAGGGGGGACCCAGTACTTC. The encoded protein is CASSLGLAGARGGTQYF.